Listed here are 26 T cell receptor beta chains from one sample, sequenced in a study of cytomegalovirus exposure and HLA in healthy donors. PCR employed 60 Vbeta and 13 Jbeta primers. This table comes from immunoSEQ multiplex PCR, and its TCRdb copy is limited to in-frame clones, with some not included. The sample includes about 190,000 clones, 65% to 85% seen only once; the top ten take approximately 1.2%. Sequencing used PBMCs. The receptors derive from a boy aged 2 to 10 in good health and CMV-seronegative.

This clone appeared a few times. The chain recombines TRBV5-1 with TRBJ2-5; TRBD2 aligns across 9 bases. Germline V CDR1 and CDR2: SGHRS, YFSETQ. This CDR3 has 16 amino acids. The V and J ends lost 1 base and 2 bases, in that order; junction bases with no gene match: 6. The CDR3 here is CASSLRAGGTQETQYF. The CDR3 DNA reads as TGCGCCAGCAGCTTGAGAGCGGGGGGCACTCAAGAGACCCAGTACTTC.

This clone was recorded a few times. This chain connects TRBV9 to TRBJ1-2; D gene ambiguous. The germline CDR1 and CDR2 sequences are SGDLS and YYNGEE. The length of the CDR3 is 12 residues. V lost 4 bases and J 1 base, leaving 5 bases between the germline ends. The CDR3 loop is CASSPGNYGYTF. The CDR3 DNA reads TGTGCCAGCAGCCCGGGTAACTATGGCTACACCTTC.

V is TRBV5-1 and J is TRBJ2-5, with 10 bases aligning to TRBD1. The J call may be wrong; the DNA end is better matched by TRBJ2-7. The CDR3 spans 16 residues. Germline V gene lookup returns CDR1 SGHRS and CDR2 YFSETQ. The CDR3 DNA reads TGCGCCAGCAGCTTGGCCAGGACAGGGGGCTCCTACGAGCAGTACTTC. Its protein product is CASSLARTGGSYEQYF.

The chain links TRBV10-3 to TRBJ1-2; D is unclear. Trimming left V 2 bases short and J 5 bases short, with 12 bases between. CDR1 is ENHRY, CDR2 SYGVKD, per germline. The CDR3 has 14 residues. The CDR3 bases are TGTGCCATCAGTGAGGATCGGGGAGGGTATGGCTACACCTTC. It is translated as CAISEDRGGYGYTF.

The chain combines TRBV29-1 with TRBJ2-7; 12 nucleotides line up with TRBD2. Germline V gene lookup returns CDR1 SQVTM and CDR2 ANQGSEA. The V gene end was trimmed by 6 bases and the J gene end by 4 bases; junction bases not matched to a gene: 7. The length of the CDR3 is 14 residues. In DNA, the CDR3 is TGCAGCGTCGAGACTAGCGGGAGTCTTTACGAGCAGTACTTC. Amino acid sequence: CSVETSGSLYEQYF.

The chain recombines TRBV6-6 with TRBJ2-5; 7 bases match TRBD1. The ends lost 5 bases at V and 7 bases at J; junction bases unmatched: 10. Germline V gene lookup returns CDR1 MNHNY and CDR2 SVGAGI (reference sequence). The CDR3 length is 14 residues. The CDR3 spells CASSLPTGYGTQYF. The CDR3 nucleotides are TGTGCCAGCAGTCTGCCGACAGGGTATGGGACCCAGTACTTC.

This chain uses TRBV4-1 with TRBJ2-1; tentatively, D is TRBD1 (5 bases). The V end lost 0 bases, the J end lost 0 bases, and 9 bases lay between the germline ends. Germline V gives CDR1 MGHRA, CDR2 YSYEKL. The CDR3 totals 16 residues. In nucleotides, the CDR3 is TGCGCCAGCAGCCAAGATAGGGGAAGCTCCTACAATGAGCAGTTCTTC. Translating it yields CASSQDRGSSYNEQFF.

This clone was recorded once. This chain links TRBV10-3 with TRBJ1-1, with D tentatively TRBD1 (6 bases). V shed 3 bases and J shed 0 bases, with 17 bases lying between them. This CDR3 has 17 amino acids. Germline lookup yields CDR1 ENHRY and CDR2 SYGVKD. Here the CDR3 reads CAISEFRDTHLNTEAFF. The CDR3, as DNA: TGTGCCATCAGTGAATTTAGGGACACCCACTTGAACACTGAAGCTTTCTTT.

The CDR3: CASSMYSLNTEAFF. As DNA, the CDR3 is TGTGCCAGTAGTATGTACAGTTTGAACACTGAAGCTTTCTTT. The chain joins TRBV19 to TRBJ1-1; D ambiguous. The V end was cut by 3 bases, the J end by 0 bases, with 8 bases between. The CDR3 runs to 14 residues. CDR1 and CDR2 (germline): LNHDA, SQIVND (reference sequence).

This CDR3 reads CASSASGQGGNIQYF. CDR3 in DNA: TGTGCCAGCAGTGCAAGTGGACAGGGCGGTAACATTCAGTACTTC. The chain is built from TRBV6-1 and TRBJ2-4, with TRBD1 identical over 8 bases. V dropped 4 bases and J dropped 7; count of bases not matched to a gene: 9. This CDR3 comprises 15 residues. Germline loops: CDR1 MNHNS, CDR2 SASEGT.

V gene TRBV29-1 combines with J gene TRBJ1-2; TRBD1 aligns across 8 bases. Germline trimming cut 3 bases from V and 1 base from J; bases unmatched to any gene: 1. The germline V gene has CDR1 SQVTM and CDR2 ANQGSEA. This CDR3 spans 13 amino acids. CDR3 nucleotides: TGCAGCGTTGACAGGGGGCATAACTATGGCTACACCTTC. It yields the protein CSVDRGHNYGYTF.

The chain uses TRBV27 and TRBJ2-2; D possibly corresponds to TRBD1 (5 bases). The CDR3 is 14 residues long. Germline CDR1 and CDR2: MNHEY and SMNVEV (reference sequence). V shed 2 bases and J shed 3 bases, with 7 bases lying between them. CDR3 in amino acids: CASSLTGYTGELFF. CDR3 sequence (DNA): TGTGCCAGCAGTTTAACAGGATACACCGGGGAGCTGTTTTTT.

Turning to this clone: Sequence at one end of the junction differs from germline and may be a read error. The rearrangement links TRBV6-5 to TRBJ1-1, with 8 bases identical to TRBD1. This CDR3 is built from 14 residues. Germline loops: CDR1 MNHEY, CDR2 SVGAGI. CDR3 sequence (DNA): TGTGCCGGCAGTCGACAGGGGTCGGGCACTGAAGCTTTCTTT. Its protein is CAGSRQGSGTEAFF.

The V call is TRBV5-6, the J call TRBJ1-1; D remains ambiguous. The germline V gene encodes CDR1 SGHDT and CDR2 YYEEEE. The V end was cut by 0 bases, the J end by 9 bases, with 15 bases between. This CDR3 is built from 14 residues. CDR3 protein: CASSLALFGIKAFF. The CDR3 DNA sequence: TGTGCCAGCAGCTTGGCACTTTTCGGGATAAAAGCTTTCTTT.

The rearrangement uses TRBV4-3 and TRBJ2-5; maybe TRBD2 (6 bases). Germline V gene lookup returns CDR1 LGHNA and CDR2 YSLEER. V lost 6 bases, J lost 2 bases, and 13 bases lay in between. The CDR3 is 14 amino acids. In DNA form, the CDR3 reads TGCGCCAGCAGTCGGGGGTCGGGGCAAGAGACCCAGTACTTC. Amino acid sequence: CASSRGSGQETQYF.

V and J are TRBV10-2 and TRBJ1-2; D not certain. The germline V and J ends were trimmed by 0 bases and 4 bases, with 9 bases remaining between them. Germline V gene sequence: CDR1 WSHSY, CDR2 SAAADI. The CDR3 extends over 14 amino acids. The CDR3 spells CASSESTKGYGYTF. The CDR3, as DNA: TGCGCCAGCAGTGAGTCGACTAAGGGCTATGGCTACACCTTC.

The gene calls are TRBV28 and TRBJ1-5, with 9 bases aligning to TRBD1. This CDR3 spans 16 amino acids. The V gene's germline CDR1 is MDHEN and CDR2 SYDVKM. V was clipped by 5 bases and J by 3 bases; unmatched bases: 8. For the CDR3, the DNA is TGTGCCAGCAGTAAACCGACAGGGGGTACCAATCAGCCCCAGCATTTT. Protein: CASSKPTGGTNQPQHF.

J is TRBJ2-7 and V is TRBV5-6; 7 positions match TRBD1. With V trimmed by 3 bases and J by 4 bases, 13 bases remained unmatched. The CDR3 has 16 residues. Germline lookup yields CDR1 SGHDT and CDR2 YYEEEE. CDR3: CASSSAWDSSVYEQYV. CDR3 DNA: TGTGCCAGCAGCTCCGCGTGGGACAGTAGTGTGTACGAGCAGTACGTC.

There are a few counts of this clone. V gene TRBV27 combines with J gene TRBJ2-7; 11 nucleotides match TRBD2. The CDR3 length is 17 residues. CDR1 is MNHEY, CDR2 SMNVEV, per germline (reference sequence). V was clipped by 5 bases and J by 6 bases; unmatched bases: 15. The CDR3 DNA reads as TGTGCCAGCAGTCCCATTCAGTCACTAGCGGGAGTTTCCGAGCAGTACTTC. This codes for CASSPIQSLAGVSEQYF.

The chain recombines TRBV5-5 with TRBJ1-2; TRBD1 is a possible D gene (5 bases). Germline CDR1 is SGHKS and CDR2 is YYEKEE (reference sequence). This CDR3 region has 15 residues. The V and J ends lost 4 bases and 1 base respectively, with 14 bases between them. CDR3 protein: CASSLTQGGNYGYTF. CDR3 nucleotide sequence: TGTGCCAGCAGCCTTACTCAGGGCGGTAACTATGGCTACACCTTC.

The chain employs TRBV5-1 and TRBJ2-5; D not resolved. Germline V gene sequence: CDR1 SGHRS, CDR2 YFSETQ. The CDR3 is made up of 13 amino acids. Trimming left V 3 bases short and J 1 base short, with 7 bases between. The CDR3 DNA follows: TGCGCCAGCAGCTCACATACCCAAGAGACCCAGTACTTC. Protein: CASSSHTQETQYF.

The chain uses TRBV7-9 and TRBJ1-1; D is possibly TRBD1 (6 bases). The CDR3 length is 16 residues. CDR1 and CDR2 (germline): SEHNR, FQNEAQ (reference sequence). V was trimmed by 5 bases and J by 1 base, leaving 17 bases between them. CDR3: CASSQTRGGPNTEAFF. Here the CDR3 DNA reads TGTGCCAGCAGCCAGACAAGAGGGGGTCCGAACACTGAAGCTTTCTTT.

This clone was found once. The chain combines TRBV2 with TRBJ2-5, with D uncertain. Trimming pared 6 bases from V and 1 base from J, leaving 18 bases between. In germline, CDR1 is SNHLY, CDR2 FYNNEI. There are 16 residues in the CDR3. Written as DNA, the CDR3 is TGTGCCAGCAGGCATTCTCCCACCCCGAGCCAAGAGACCCAGTACTTC. Residues: CASRHSPTPSQETQYF.

This clone came up once. This chain connects TRBV5-1 to TRBJ2-3, with D possibly matching TRBD2 (5 bases). The CDR3 spans 15 residues. V lost 3 bases and J lost 7, with 18 bases in between. Germline V lookup: CDR1 SGHRS, CDR2 YFSETQ. The CDR3 protein is CASSYGLLGGNTQYF. Written as DNA, the CDR3 is TGCGCCAGCAGCTACGGACTCCTCGGTGGGAATACGCAGTATTTT. The complete variable domain, with remaining parts taken from reference TRBV5-1 and TRBJ2-3, reads KAGVTQTPRYLIKTRGQQVTLSCSPISGHRSVSWYQQTPGQGLQFLFEYFSETQRNKGNFPGRFSGRQFSNSRSEMNVSTLELGDSALYLCASSYGLLGGNTQYFGPGTRLTVL.

The V call is TRBV7-9, the J call TRBJ1-2, with a weak D call TRBD1 (5 bases). The CDR3 has 19 amino acids. Germline V lookup: CDR1 SEHNR, CDR2 FQNEAQ (reference sequence). Trimming shortened V by 5 bases and J by 4 bases, and 29 bases separated the two germline ends. The CDR3 DNA follows: TGTGCCAGCAGCCCTTCGAACCCAGCGCCCGACAGAACGTCCTATGGCTACACCTTC. Encoded protein: CASSPSNPAPDRTSYGYTF.

This chain joins TRBV19 and TRBJ2-1, with D tentatively TRBD2 (6 bases). Between the trimmed V and J ends, which lost 3 bases and 7 bases, there was a span of 16 bases. This CDR3 is 15 amino acids long. Germline V gives CDR1 LNHDA, CDR2 SQIVND (reference sequence). CDR3 sequence: CASSISAGRANEQFF. In DNA form, the CDR3 reads TGTGCCAGTAGTATTTCAGCGGGTCGGGCGAATGAGCAGTTCTTC.